This T cell receptor (beta chain) was obtained from a study of technical replicates of blood from a few donors. Data came from immunoSEQ multiplex PCR; TCRdb stores just in-frame clones and leaves some out. Of some 70,000 clones detected, around 95% appear once; the ten largest clones hold 0.24%. CDR3 size: 18 residues. From germline, CDR1 is SGHDT and CDR2 YYEEEE. Trimming took 0 bases from V and 5 from J; bases not matched to a gene: 10. V and J are TRBV5-6 and TRBJ2-5; 13 bases fit TRBD2. The sequenced sample consisted of T cells isolated from PBMCs. This receptor was obtained from a human donor in good health. The CDR3 DNA reads as TGTGCCAGCAGCTTGGCCGTGGGACTAGCGGGATTCGGGGAGACCCAGTACTTC. It encodes CASSLAVGLAGFGETQYF. The full variable domain, rest sourced from reference TRBV5-6 and TRBJ2-5, is DAGVTQSPTHLIKTRGQQVTLRCSPKSGHDTVSWYQQALGQGPQFIFQYYEEEERQRGNFPDRFSGHQFPNYSSELNVNALLLGDSALYLCASSLAVGLAGFGETQYFGPGTRLLVL.